This entry lists 32 T cell receptor beta chains sequenced from one sample in a study of beta chain features in type 1 diabetes. Expressed TCRB transcripts were sequenced after all isolated RNA was converted to cDNA. Produced via immunoSEQ multiplex PCR; TCRdb's table is partial and in-frame only. The repertoire holds 120,000 to 150,000 clones, with 40% to 55% as singletons. Source material: Tregs from blood. The receptor set was obtained from a young man in good health.

The gene calls are TRBV28 and TRBJ1-5; 9 nucleotides agree with TRBD1. CDR3 length equals 14 residues. With 4 bases clipped from V and 6 bases from J, the junction kept 4 bases outside the gene matches. The germline V gene has CDR1 MDHEN and CDR2 SYDVKM. The CDR3 loop reads CASSSGQGSQPQHF. CDR3 bases: TGTGCCAGCAGTTCGGGACAGGGCTCTCAGCCCCAGCATTTT. The full variable domain, rest sourced from reference TRBV28 and TRBJ1-5, is DVKVTQSSRYLVKRTGEKVFLECVQDMDHENMFWYRQDPGLGLRLIYFSYDVKMKEKGDIPEGYSVSREKKERFSLILESASTNQTSMYLCASSSGQGSQPQHFGDGTRLSIL.

The J gene is TRBJ2-5, the V gene TRBV18; tentatively, D is TRBD2 (6 bases). The V end was cut by 4 bases, the J end by 2 bases, with 11 bases between. Germline CDR1 and CDR2: KGHSH and LQKENI. The CDR3 totals 14 residues. In DNA form, the CDR3 reads TGTGCCAGCTCACGGCGGGGCCCGCAAGAGACCCAGTACTTC. Protein sequence: CASSRRGPQETQYF.

As for this clone: Other DNA sequences of this sample code for an identical CDR3. The chain links TRBV27 to TRBJ2-1; 8 nucleotides match TRBD2. Trimming took 1 base from V and 0 from J; bases not matched to a gene: 2. Germline CDR1 reads MNHEY; CDR2 reads SMNVEV (reference sequence). The length of the CDR3 is 16 residues. The CDR3 bases are TGTGCCAGCAGTTTATTACGGGGGGGCTCCTACAATGAGCAGTTCTTC. It specifies CASSLLRGGSYNEQFF.

The chain uses TRBV7-2 and TRBJ2-7; 13 nucleotides align to TRBD2. CDR1 SGHTA and CDR2 FQGNSA come from the germline V gene. V shed 0 bases and J 4 bases; nucleotides not matched to a gene: 15. CDR3 size: 20 residues. CDR3 protein: CASSLAPGRKTSGRSYEQYF. The CDR3 nucleotides are TGTGCCAGCAGCTTAGCGCCGGGGAGGAAGACTAGCGGGAGGAGTTACGAGCAGTACTTC.

This chain joins TRBV30 and TRBJ2-7; tentatively, D is TRBD1 (5 bases). The CDR3 runs to 13 residues. Germline assignment: CDR1 GTSNPN and CDR2 SVGIG (reference sequence). With 1 base removed from V and 2 bases from J, the gap between germline ends came to 9 bases. The CDR3 here is CAWSEDSAYEQYF. CDR3 coding DNA: TGTGCCTGGAGTGAAGACAGCGCCTACGAGCAGTACTTC.

The genes are TRBV7-6 and TRBJ1-2, with 8 bases lining up with TRBD1. The CDR3 totals 15 residues. Germline V lookup: CDR1 SGHVS, CDR2 FNYEAQ. J lost 5 bases, V lost 2 bases, and 7 bases had no gene match. This CDR3 is CASSLSGTGLYGYTF. The CDR3 DNA reads as TGTGCCAGCAGCTTATCCGGGACAGGCCTATATGGCTACACCTTC.

V gene TRBV29-1 combines with J gene TRBJ2-1, with a tentative D call TRBD2 (6 bases). Trimming took off 7 bases at V and 3 bases at J, with 19 bases between the two ends. The CDR3 is 15 residues long. Germline V gene sequence: CDR1 SQVTM, CDR2 ANQGSEA. Here the CDR3 DNA reads TGCAGCGCCGCTCCTCTACGGGACTTCTACAATGAGCAGTTCTTC. It yields the protein CSAAPLRDFYNEQFF.

The V gene is TRBV7-2, the J gene TRBJ1-2; TRBD1 matches 8 bases. The CDR3 extends over 16 amino acids. The ends lost 1 base at V and 7 bases at J; junction bases unmatched: 11. Germline CDR1 is SGHTA and CDR2 is FQGNSA. CDR3 sequence reads: CASSLVTGAIYSGYTF. The CDR3 DNA is TGTGCCAGCAGCTTAGTGACAGGGGCCATATATAGTGGCTACACCTTC.

The chain employs TRBV7-9 and TRBJ1-2, with a possible D match to TRBD1 (5 bases). Germline CDR1 is SEHNR and CDR2 is FQNEAQ (reference sequence). Between the trimmed V and J ends, which lost 9 bases and 4 bases, there was a span of 21 bases. There are 15 residues in the CDR3. CDR3 in amino acids: CASKMPGRGTYGYTF. The CDR3 region has the DNA TGTGCCAGTAAGATGCCGGGACGGGGGACCTATGGCTACACCTTC.

The chain links TRBV6-1 to TRBJ2-7, with D possibly matching TRBD2 (5 bases). The CDR3 spans 14 residues. Between the trimmed V and J ends, which lost 4 bases and 6 bases, there was a span of 16 bases. Germline V gives CDR1 MNHNS, CDR2 SASEGT. The CDR3 sequence: CASSADRGIGEQYF. The CDR3 coding sequence is TGTGCCAGCAGTGCCGACCGGGGAATCGGCGAGCAGTACTTC.

Only one count was recorded for this clone. The gene calls are TRBV5-1 and TRBJ1-1; a weak D match, TRBD1 (5 bases). The CDR3 is made up of 16 amino acids. Germline V gene lookup returns CDR1 SGHRS and CDR2 YFSETQ. The V gene lost 0 bases and the J gene lost 0 bases, with 12 bases spanning the gap. CDR3 region: CASSLAPAGMNTEAFF. In DNA, the CDR3 is TGCGCCAGCAGCTTGGCCCCGGCAGGGATGAACACTGAAGCTTTCTTT.

V usage is TRBV7-9 and J usage is TRBJ2-1; TRBD2 matches at 9 bases. V dropped 5 bases and J dropped 8; count of bases not matched to a gene: 7. The CDR3 length is 14 residues. CDR1 and CDR2 (germline): SEHNR, FQNEAQ (reference sequence). The CDR3 sequence: CASSGGLALDEQFF. CDR3 sequence (DNA): TGTGCCAGCAGCGGAGGACTAGCGCTAGATGAGCAGTTCTTC. The full variable domain, its missing parts supplied by reference TRBV7-9 and TRBJ2-1, is DTGVSQNPRHKITKRGQNVTFRCDPISEHNRLYWYRQTLGQGPEFLTYFQNEAQLEKSRLLSDRFSAERPKGSFSTLEIQRTEQGDSAMYLCASSGGLALDEQFFGPGTRLTVL.

The rearrangement links TRBV18 to TRBJ2-5, with D maybe TRBD1 (5 bases). This CDR3 is built from 16 residues. Trimming removed 2 bases at V and 5 bases at J, with 18 bases between. CDR1 and CDR2 from the germline V gene are KGHSH and LQKENI. DNA of the CDR3: TGTGCCAGCTCACCAAGACCGCCAGGGTTGTTGGAGACCCAGTACTTC. Translated: CASSPRPPGLLETQYF.

This clone has only a few counts. The CDR3 DNA reads as TGTGCCACCAGCAGAGATGGTACAGGGGCCGGGGAGCTGTTTTTT. Amino acids: CATSRDGTGAGELFF. V is TRBV15 and J is TRBJ2-2, with 7 bases matching TRBD1. The CDR3 loop spans 15 amino acids. CDR1 and CDR2 (germline): LNHNV, YYDKDF (reference sequence). The J segment lost 6 bases and the V segment lost 0 bases, leaving 4 bases of the junction unmatched.

The rearrangement links TRBV7-3 to TRBJ2-7; D possibly corresponds to TRBD1 (8 bases). From germline, CDR1 is SGHTA and CDR2 FQGTGA. This CDR3 has 15 residues. The V end was cut by 5 bases, the J end by 6 bases, with 20 bases between. The chain's CDR3 is CASSRGGGTGFEQYF. CDR3 DNA sequence: TGTGCCAGCAGCCGAGGGGGGGGGACAGGCTTCGAGCAGTACTTC.

V and J are TRBV28 and TRBJ1-4; no clear D. The germline CDR1 and CDR2 sequences are MDHEN and SYDVKM. CDR3 size: 15 residues. Deletions cut 10 bases from V and 0 bases from J, with 15 bases between. The CDR3 nucleotides read TGTGCCACCCAGATACCGGGGTCAACTAATGAAAAACTGTTTTTT. Translated, it gives CATQIPGSTNEKLFF.

This clone was counted between two and nine times. The gene calls are TRBV18 and TRBJ1-2, with TRBD1 identical over 9 bases. V lost 3 bases, J lost 7 bases, and 6 bases stayed unmatched. Germline CDR1 is KGHSH and CDR2 is LQKENI. The CDR3 sequence is 14 residues long. CDR3: CASSPDRGFGGYTF. In DNA, the CDR3 is TGTGCCAGCTCACCGGACAGGGGATTCGGTGGCTACACCTTC.

The chain carries TRBV5-1 and TRBJ1-2; D possibly corresponds to TRBD1 (5 bases). The germline CDR1 and CDR2 sequences are SGHRS and YFSETQ. The V gene lost 1 base and the J gene lost 6 bases, with 10 bases spanning the gap. This CDR3 is built from 13 residues. This CDR3 is CASSLSRVDGYTF. As DNA, the CDR3 is TGCGCCAGCAGCTTGTCCAGGGTGGATGGCTACACCTTC.

The V gene is TRBV28, the J gene TRBJ2-1, with 11 nucleotides matching TRBD1. V gave up 5 bases and J gave up 4 bases; unmatched junction bases: 7. Germline CDR1 MDHEN, CDR2 SYDVKM. CDR3 length: 16 amino acids. CDR3 residues: CASSAAGTGGYNEQFF. The CDR3 DNA reads TGTGCCAGCAGTGCGGCAGGGACAGGGGGATACAATGAGCAGTTCTTC.

V usage is TRBV9 and J usage is TRBJ2-7; the D gene is possibly TRBD2 (6 bases). V was shortened by 3 bases and J by 2 bases, with 12 bases between the two germline ends. The CDR3 consists of 14 residues. Germline lookup yields CDR1 SGDLS and CDR2 YYNGEE. Here the CDR3 reads CASSAGSFPYEQYF. CDR3 in DNA: TGTGCCAGCAGCGCCGGGAGTTTCCCCTACGAGCAGTACTTC. The variable domain in full, completed from reference TRBV9 and TRBJ2-7, reads DSGVTQTPKHLITATGQRVTLRCSPRSGDLSVYWYQQSLDQGLQFLIQYYNGEERAKGNILERFSAQQFPDLHSELNLSSLELGDSALYFCASSAGSFPYEQYFGPGTRLTVT.

The chain employs TRBV5-4 and TRBJ2-2, with D possibly matching TRBD1 (6 bases). There are 17 residues in the CDR3. Per germline, CDR1 SGHNT and CDR2 YYREEE (reference sequence). The V end lost 3 bases, the J end lost 1 base, and 16 bases lay between the germline ends. The CDR3 nucleotides are TGTGCCAGCAGCTGGTTGATAGGGGGAGAGAACACCGGGGAGCTGTTTTTT. Translation: CASSWLIGGENTGELFF.

This clone was seen once. V is TRBV19 and J is TRBJ2-5; TRBD2 matches 11 bases. After removal of 6 bases from V and 3 bases from J, the junction contained 0 bases not matched to a gene. CDR3 length: 13 residues. CDR1 and CDR2 from the germline V gene are LNHDA and SQIVND (reference sequence). This CDR3 is CASRLAGEETQYF. Here the CDR3 DNA reads TGTGCCAGTAGACTAGCGGGAGAAGAGACCCAGTACTTC.

The rearrangement joins TRBV28 to TRBJ1-2; possibly TRBD1 for D (6 bases). Trimming removed 8 bases from V and 8 bases from J, with 15 bases in between. CDR1 is MDHEN and CDR2 is SYDVKM in the germline V gene. The CDR3 contains 12 residues. In nucleotides, the CDR3 is TGTGCCAGCCGAAGGACAGCGAGAGGCTACACCTTC. Its protein product is CASRRTARGYTF.

The chain uses TRBV27 and TRBJ2-7; 13 bases line up with TRBD2. The length of the CDR3 is 15 residues. Losses at the gene ends were 6 bases for V and 3 bases for J; bases not matched to a gene: 5. Per the germline V gene, CDR1 is MNHEY and CDR2 is SMNVEV (reference sequence). The CDR3 coding sequence is TGTGCCAGCAGGGGACTAGCGGGAATCGGCTACGAGCAGTACTTC. This codes for CASRGLAGIGYEQYF.

This clone turned up a few times. The chain joins TRBV21-1 to TRBJ2-2; the listed D gene, TRBD2, was not tested against the DNA. TRBV21-1 is a recognized pseudogene. This CDR3 has 14 residues. CDR3 residues: CASSTEGGTGELFF. CDR3 nucleotides: TGTGCCAGCAGCACGGAGGGGGGGACCGGGGAGCTGTTTTTT.

The rearrangement links TRBV28 to TRBJ1-5; D unclear. Trimming cost V 3 bases and J 5 bases, with 8 bases left between them. This CDR3 is 13 amino acids long. Per germline, CDR1 MDHEN and CDR2 SYDVKM. The CDR3 sequence is CASSFIGYQPQHF. Here the CDR3 DNA reads TGTGCCAGCAGTTTTATCGGGTATCAGCCCCAGCATTTT.

This clone has a single count. The chain has TRBV7-9 and TRBJ1-2; D is ambiguous. The CDR3 is 16 amino acids. Trimming pared 5 bases from V and 5 bases from J, leaving 21 bases between. The germline V gene encodes CDR1 SEHNR and CDR2 FQNEAQ (reference sequence). In DNA, the CDR3 is TGTGCCAGCAGCCGCCTAGCAGCCAGGCTCGGGTATGGCTACACCTTC. This codes for CASSRLAARLGYGYTF.

This clone was recorded a few times. The V gene is TRBV10-3, the J gene TRBJ2-2; maybe TRBD2 (5 bases). CDR3 length: 14 residues. The germline gives CDR1 ENHRY, CDR2 SYGVKD. V gave up 7 bases and J gave up 9 bases, with 18 bases separating them. The CDR3 DNA is TGTGCCATCACCCCTGGTCGGGGTTCGAGGGAGCTGTTTTTT. This translates into CAITPGRGSRELFF.

The DNA of the CDR3 is TGTGCCAGCAGCGCAAGGGACAGGGCCGAGCAGTACTTC. Protein sequence: CASSARDRAEQYF. The V call is TRBV5-4, the J call TRBJ2-7; TRBD1 aligns across 9 bases. Trimming cost V 4 bases and J 6 bases; bases outside gene matches: 5. Germline CDR1 and CDR2: SGHNT and YYREEE (reference sequence). This CDR3 is 13 amino acids long.

The J gene is TRBJ2-7, the V gene TRBV6-6; 7 positions match TRBD1. The CDR3 runs to 13 residues. The germline gives CDR1 MNHNY, CDR2 SVGAGI (reference sequence). Trimming at V came to 2 bases and at J to 8 bases, leaving 6 bases not matched to a gene. The CDR3 sequence: CASSYPGTAQQYF. CDR3 coding DNA: TGTGCCAGCAGTTACCCCGGGACAGCCCAGCAGTACTTC.

V usage is TRBV20-1 and J usage is TRBJ1-1; D remains unclear. The CDR3 totals 11 residues. V lost 1 base, J lost 5 bases, and 5 bases lay in between. Germline assignment: CDR1 DFQATT and CDR2 SNEGSKA (reference sequence). As DNA, the CDR3 is TGCAGTGCTAGAGTTTTAACTGAAGCTTTCTTT. Its protein is CSARVLTEAFF.

This clone has only a few counts. The chain employs TRBV5-4 and TRBJ2-1; 7 bases line up with TRBD1. Germline CDR1 and CDR2: SGHNT and YYREEE (reference sequence). The CDR3 is 16 residues long. V trimming: 2 bases; J trimming: 7 bases; junction bases outside the gene matches: 12. The CDR3 coding sequence is TGTGCCAGCAGCTTTCCTCAGAGGGGGCGGAAAAATGAGCAGTTCTTC. Amino acid sequence: CASSFPQRGRKNEQFF.